Below, one TCR beta chain is given with its context. This sample was taken from a study of technical replicates of blood from several donors. The V gene lost 0 bases and the J gene lost 4 bases, with 8 bases spanning the gap. Germline V lookup: CDR1 SGHRS, CDR2 YFSETQ. The CDR3 loop spans 14 amino acids. Method: immunoSEQ multiplex PCR; TCRdb's copy keeps in-frame clones and lacks some. The sample has about 50,000 clones, more than 90% seen once. Sequenced sample: PBMCs. The rearrangement uses TRBV5-1 and TRBJ2-1; D uncertain. This TCR was sampled from a human donor in good health. Some clones in this sample may be carry-over from other donors' samples. The CDR3 region is CASSLESRYNEQFF. In nucleotides, the CDR3 is TGCGCCAGCAGCTTGGAGTCGCGGTACAATGAGCAGTTCTTC.